This T cell receptor (beta chain) was profiled in a study of post-analysis software for immune sequencing data. Study-wide context: In terms of disease course, relapsing-remitting, secondary progressive and progressive-relapsing multiple sclerosis were included.

Deletions cut 5 bases from V and 8 bases from J, with 18 bases between. The CDR3 is 14 residues long. CDR1 and CDR2 (germline): SEHNR, FQNEAQ (reference sequence). TCR beta cDNA libraries included unique molecular identifiers. A single record per CDR3 protein comes from TCRdb applying MiXCR to the PCR reads. The data hold more than 450,000 distinct CDR3 sequences, with about a third observed a single time. Study-wide results and limits: TRBV5-6, TRBV5-1 and TRBV20-1 were among a few TRBV segments more frequent in patients than controls.

About this clonotype itself: The antigen is undetermined.

The sequence was collected from a girl aged 2-17 years with multiple sclerosis. The sample consisted of blood. The chain uses TRBV7-9 and TRBJ2-5, with D tentatively TRBD2 (5 bases). The CDR3 sequence: CASSPRLTTSTQYF. The DNA for the CDR3 is TGTGCCAGCAGCCCAAGACTGACTACCTCAACCCAGTACTTC. The full variable domain, in which reference TRBV7-9 and TRBJ2-5 provide the parts outside the CDR3, is DTGVSQNPRHKITKRGQNVTFRCDPISEHNRLYWYRQTLGQGPEFLTYFQNEAQLEKSRLLSDRFSAERPKGSFSTLEIQRTEQGDSAMYLCASSPRLTTSTQYFGPGTRLLVL.